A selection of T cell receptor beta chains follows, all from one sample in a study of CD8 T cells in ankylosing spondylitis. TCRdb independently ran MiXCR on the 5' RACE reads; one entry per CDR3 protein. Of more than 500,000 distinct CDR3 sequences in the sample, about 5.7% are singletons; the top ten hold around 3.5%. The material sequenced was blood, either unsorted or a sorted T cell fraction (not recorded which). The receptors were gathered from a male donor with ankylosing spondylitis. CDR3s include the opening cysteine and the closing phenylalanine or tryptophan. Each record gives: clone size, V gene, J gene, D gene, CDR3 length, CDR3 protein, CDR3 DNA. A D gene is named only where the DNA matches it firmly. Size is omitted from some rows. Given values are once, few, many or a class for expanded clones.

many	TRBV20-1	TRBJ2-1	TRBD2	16	CSARFSGGSSYNEQFF	TGCAGTGCTAGATTTAGCGGGGGAAGCTCCTACAATGAGCAGTTCTTC
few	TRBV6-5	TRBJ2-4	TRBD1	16	CASSYGTGLGKNIQYF	TGTGCCAGCAGTTATGGGACAGGGCTGGGCAAAAACATTCAGTACTTC
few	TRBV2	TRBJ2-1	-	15	CASTAEGRFSNEQFF	TGTGCCAGCACCGCGGAGGGGCGGTTTAGCAATGAGCAGTTCTTC
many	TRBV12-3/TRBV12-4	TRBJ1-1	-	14	CASSPGRRGTEAFF	TGTGCCAGCAGCCCCGGACGGAGGGGGACTGAAGCTTTCTTT
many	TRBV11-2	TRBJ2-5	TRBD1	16	CASRDLYRGFGETQYF	TGTGCCAGCAGAGACCTATACAGGGGGTTTGGAGAGACCCAGTACTTC
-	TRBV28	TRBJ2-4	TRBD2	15	CASTTPGGAKNIQYF	TGTGCCAGCACCACCCCGGGAGGGGCCAAAAACATTCAGTACTTC
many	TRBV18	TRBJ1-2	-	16	CASSPPSGGRNYGYTF	TGTGCCAGCTCACCACCGTCAGGAGGCCGGAACTATGGCTACACCTTC
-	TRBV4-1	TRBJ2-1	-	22	CASSPYRLWDRTTSGSRNEQFF	TGCGCCAGCAGCCCTTATCGGCTCTGGGACAGGACAACAAGCGGGAGTAGGAATGAGCAGTTCTTC
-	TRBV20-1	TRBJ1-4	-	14	CSARDWATNEKLFF	TGCAGTGCTAGGGACTGGGCAACTAATGAAAAACTGTTTTTT
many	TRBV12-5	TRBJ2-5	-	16	CASGLSGAGGQETQYF	TGTGCTAGTGGTTTGTCGGGGGCCGGTGGCCAAGAGACCCAGTACTTC
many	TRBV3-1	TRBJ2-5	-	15	CASSRRWTSQETQYF	TGTGCCAGCAGCCGCAGGTGGACAAGCCAAGAGACCCAGTACTTC
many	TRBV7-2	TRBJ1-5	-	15	CASSLWTASNQPQHF	TGTGCCAGCAGCTTATGGACGGCTAGCAATCAGCCCCAGCATTTT
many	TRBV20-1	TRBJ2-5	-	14	CSARPSLLFMSLYF	TGCAGTGCTAGACCAAGCCTACTCTTTATGAGTCTGTACTTC
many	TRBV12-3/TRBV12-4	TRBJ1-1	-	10	CASWGAKAFF	TGTGCCAGCTGGGGTGCTAAAGCTTTCTTT
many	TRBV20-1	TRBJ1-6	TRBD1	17	CSARALGTGGASSPLHF	TGCAGTGCTAGAGCCCTGGGGACAGGGGGGGCTTCATCACCCCTCCACTTT
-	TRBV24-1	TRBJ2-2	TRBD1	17	CATSDLFGTVNTGELFF	TGTGCCACCAGTGATTTGTTCGGGACAGTCAACACCGGGGAGCTGTTTTTT
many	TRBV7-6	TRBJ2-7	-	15	CASSLDYGLTYEQYF	TGTGCCAGCAGCTTAGACTATGGGTTAACCTACGAGCAGTACTTC
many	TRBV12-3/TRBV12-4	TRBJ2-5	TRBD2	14	CASGPSGVIGTQYF	TGTGCCAGTGGCCCCAGCGGGGTCATAGGGACCCAGTACTTC
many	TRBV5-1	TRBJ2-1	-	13	CASSLADYNEQFF	TGCGCCAGCAGCTTGGCGGACTACAATGAGCAGTTCTTC
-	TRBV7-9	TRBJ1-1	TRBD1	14	CASSPTGQGGEAFF	TGTGCCAGCAGCCCTACGGGACAGGGGGGTGAAGCTTTCTTT
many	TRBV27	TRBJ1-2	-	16	CASSHRYLGRYYGYTF	TGTGCCAGCAGCCACCGTTATCTCGGACGATACTATGGCTACACCTTC
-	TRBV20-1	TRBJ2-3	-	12	CSASWVVDTQYF	TGCAGTGCTAGTTGGGTTGTAGATACGCAGTATTTT
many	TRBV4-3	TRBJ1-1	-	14	CASSQETGTLEAFF	TGCGCCAGCAGCCAAGAAACCGGGACGTTAGAAGCTTTCTTT
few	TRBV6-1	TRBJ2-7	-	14	CASSRFQGSYEQYF	TGTGCCAGCAGTAGGTTCCAGGGGAGCTACGAGCAGTACTTC
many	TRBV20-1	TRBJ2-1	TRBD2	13	CSARRGGINEQFF	TGCAGTGCTCGCCGGGGGGGCATCAATGAGCAGTTCTTC
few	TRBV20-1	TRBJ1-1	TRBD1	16	CSASWSPGQGTAEAFF	TGCAGTGCTTCTTGGAGTCCGGGACAGGGCACAGCAGAAGCTTTCTTT
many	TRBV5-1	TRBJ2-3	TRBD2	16	CASSLLPGLATDTQYF	TGCGCCAGCAGCCTCCTACCGGGACTAGCAACAGATACGCAGTATTTT
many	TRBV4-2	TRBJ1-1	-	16	CASSQDAGGVYTEAFF	TGTGCCAGCAGCCAAGACGCCGGGGGGGTATACACTGAAGCTTTCTTT
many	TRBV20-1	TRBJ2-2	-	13	CSARAVLTGELFF	TGCAGTGCTAGGGCTGTATTAACCGGGGAGCTGTTTTTT
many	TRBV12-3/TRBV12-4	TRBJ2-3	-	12	CASRLGSDTQYF	TGTGCCAGCAGACTAGGGTCAGATACGCAGTATTTT
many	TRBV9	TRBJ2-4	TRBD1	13	CASSAIGGQGWHF	TGTGCCAGCAGTGCCATAGGGGGACAGGGGTGGCACTTC